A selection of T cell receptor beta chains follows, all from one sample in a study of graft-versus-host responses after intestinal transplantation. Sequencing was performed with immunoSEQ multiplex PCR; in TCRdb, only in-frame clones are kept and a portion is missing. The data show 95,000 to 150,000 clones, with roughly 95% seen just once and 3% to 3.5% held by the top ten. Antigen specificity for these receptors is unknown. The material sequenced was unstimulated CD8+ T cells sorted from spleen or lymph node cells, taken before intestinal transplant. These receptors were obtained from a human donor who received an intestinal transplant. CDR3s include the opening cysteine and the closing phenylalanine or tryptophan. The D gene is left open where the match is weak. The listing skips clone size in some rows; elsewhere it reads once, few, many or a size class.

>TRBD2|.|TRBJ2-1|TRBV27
TGTGCCAGCAGTCCCGGGCTAGCGGGAGTAAATAATGAGCAGTTCTTC
CASSPGLAGVNNEQFF
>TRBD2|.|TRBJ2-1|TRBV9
TGTGCCAGCAGCGTAGCGGTAGCGGGAGGGAAATCCTACAATGAGCAGTTCTTC
CASSVAVAGGKSYNEQFF
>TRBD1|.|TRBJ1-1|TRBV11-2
TGTGCCAGCAGCCCTCAAGACAGGGACGAAGCTTTCTTT
CASSPQDRDEAFF
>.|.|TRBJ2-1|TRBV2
TGTGCCAGCAGAAGGACTCACAGCAAGTTCTTC
CASRRTHSKFF
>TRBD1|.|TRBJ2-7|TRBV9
TGTGCCAGCAGCGCTTCTCCAAGAGGGGGCAGGGAGCAGTACTTC
CASSASPRGGREQYF
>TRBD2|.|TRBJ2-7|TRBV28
TGTGCCAGCAGGGGACTAGCGGGAGGTACCTACGAGCAGTACTTC
CASRGLAGGTYEQYF
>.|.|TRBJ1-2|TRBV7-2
TGTGCCAGCAGCCCCGGGCCGGTTAACTATGGCTACACCTTC
CASSPGPVNYGYTF
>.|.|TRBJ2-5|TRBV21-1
TGTGCCAGCAGCTTGGGAGCGGGAGATTTGAAAGAGCAAGAGACCCAGTACTTC
CASSLGAGDLKEQETQYF
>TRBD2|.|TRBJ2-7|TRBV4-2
TGTGCCAGCAGCCAAGGGACTAGCGGGAGTCTTAACGAGCAGTACTTC
CASSQGTSGSLNEQYF
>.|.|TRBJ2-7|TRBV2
TGTGCCAGCCTAGAACCGGACAGCTACGAGCAGTACTTC
CASLEPDSYEQYF
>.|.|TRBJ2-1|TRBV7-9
TGTGCCAGCAGCTATAGTGGACAGATTGACAATGAGCAGTTCTTC
CASSYSGQIDNEQFF
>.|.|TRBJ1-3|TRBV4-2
TGTGCCAGCAGCCAACTGGGGGCTGGAAACACCATATATTTT
CASSQLGAGNTIYF
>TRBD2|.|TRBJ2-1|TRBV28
TGTGCCAGCAGAACCGACAGAAGGTCCGGGACTAGCGGGAGTTATGAGCAGTTCTTC
CASRTDRRSGTSGSYEQFF
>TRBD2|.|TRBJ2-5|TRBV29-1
TGCAGCGTTGAAGAACGCGGGAGGAATCAAGAGACCCAGTACTTC
CSVEERGRNQETQYF
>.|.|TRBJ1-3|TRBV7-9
TGTGCCAGCAGCTTCTTCTCATCCGGAAACACCATATATTTT
CASSFFSSGNTIYF
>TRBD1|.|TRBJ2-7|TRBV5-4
TGTGCCAGCAGCTTCGGGACAGGGGGCTACGAGCAGTACTTC
CASSFGTGGYEQYF
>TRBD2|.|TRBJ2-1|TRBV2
TGTGCCAGCAGCCCCGTTCTACTAGCGGGGACCTACAATGAGCAGTTCTTC
CASSPVLLAGTYNEQFF
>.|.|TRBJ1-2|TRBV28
TGTGCCAGCAGTTTTCCTAGAGACAGTCAGATGGGAGGCTACACCTTC
CASSFPRDSQMGGYTF
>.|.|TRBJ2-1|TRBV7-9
TGTGCCAGCAGCTTAGGTGGGACCCGCTGGTCCAATGAGCAGTTCTTC
CASSLGGTRWSNEQFF
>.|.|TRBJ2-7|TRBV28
TGTGCCGTCACTTCCCGCGCAGGGCAGTTAGAGCAGTACTTC
CAVTSRAGQLEQYF
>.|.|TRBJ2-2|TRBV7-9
TGTGCCAGCAGTGAGGTCGGTTTCGCGAACACCGGGGAGCTGTTTTTT
CASSEVGFANTGELFF
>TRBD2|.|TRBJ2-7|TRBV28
TGTGCCAGCAGTTCACCGGGACTAGTAGGTCCCAGGGACTTC
CASSSPGLVGPRDF
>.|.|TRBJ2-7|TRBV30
TGTGCCTGGAGTATAGGGAGCTCCTACGAGCAGTACTTC
CAWSIGSSYEQYF
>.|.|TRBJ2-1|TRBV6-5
TGTGCCAGCAGTGTTGGACAGAGCTCCTACAATGAGCAGTTCTTC
CASSVGQSSYNEQFF
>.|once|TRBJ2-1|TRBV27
TGTGCCAGCGAGGCAGGTGGCCACGATGAGCAGTTCTTC
CASEAGGHDEQFF
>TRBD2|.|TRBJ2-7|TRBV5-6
TGTGCCAGCAGCTTGTTGGGACTAGCGGGTTCTACCTACGGGCAGTACTTC
CASSLLGLAGSTYGQYF
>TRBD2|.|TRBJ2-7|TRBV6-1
TGTGCCAGCAGCCTAGCGGGAGACCCCTCCTACGAGCAGTACTTC
CASSLAGDPSYEQYF
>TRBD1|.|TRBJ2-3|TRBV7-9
TGTGCCAGCAACCGACAGGGCCCAGATACGCAGTATTTT
CASNRQGPDTQYF
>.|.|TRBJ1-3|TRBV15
TGTGCCACCAGCAGAAGTAAAGGGGTCGGTGGAAACACCATATATTTT
CATSRSKGVGGNTIYF
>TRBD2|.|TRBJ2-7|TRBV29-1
TGCAGCGTCCAGACTAGCGGTAAATACGAGCAGTACTTC
CSVQTSGKYEQYF
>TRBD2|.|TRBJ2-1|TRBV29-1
TGCAGCGTTGAAGGTCTAGCGGGAGGGTACAATGAGCAGTTCTTC
CSVEGLAGGYNEQFF